This T cell receptor beta chain was captured in a study of cytomegalovirus exposure and HLA in healthy donors. This clone was detected a few times. The antigen is undetermined. Whole-study results and caveats: Most TCRs appeared rarely, but some public TCRs recurred in many donors.

Sequencing used immunoSEQ multiplex PCR; TCRdb keeps in-frame clones, though not all of them. The table lists around 180,000 clones, more than 75% of them singletons. The sequence derives from a man aged 18 to 30 in good health and CMV-seropositive. The sequencing input was PBMCs.

The CDR3 DNA is TGTGCCAGCAGTGCTGGACGGGGAACCCAAGAGACCCAGTACTTC. Translating gives CASSAGRGTQETQYF. The gene calls are TRBV2 and TRBJ2-5, with D possibly matching TRBD2 (5 bases). The germline V gene has CDR1 SNHLY and CDR2 FYNNEI. The V end lost 4 bases, the J end lost 1 base, and 13 bases lay between the germline ends. The CDR3 is 15 residues long. Full variable domain (rest looked up from reference TRBV2 and TRBJ2-5): EPEVTQTPSHQVTQMGQEVILRCVPISNHLYFYWYRQILGQKVEFLVSFYNNEISEKSEIFDDQFSVERPDGSNFTLKIRSTKLEDSAMYFCASSAGRGTQETQYFGPGTRLLVL.